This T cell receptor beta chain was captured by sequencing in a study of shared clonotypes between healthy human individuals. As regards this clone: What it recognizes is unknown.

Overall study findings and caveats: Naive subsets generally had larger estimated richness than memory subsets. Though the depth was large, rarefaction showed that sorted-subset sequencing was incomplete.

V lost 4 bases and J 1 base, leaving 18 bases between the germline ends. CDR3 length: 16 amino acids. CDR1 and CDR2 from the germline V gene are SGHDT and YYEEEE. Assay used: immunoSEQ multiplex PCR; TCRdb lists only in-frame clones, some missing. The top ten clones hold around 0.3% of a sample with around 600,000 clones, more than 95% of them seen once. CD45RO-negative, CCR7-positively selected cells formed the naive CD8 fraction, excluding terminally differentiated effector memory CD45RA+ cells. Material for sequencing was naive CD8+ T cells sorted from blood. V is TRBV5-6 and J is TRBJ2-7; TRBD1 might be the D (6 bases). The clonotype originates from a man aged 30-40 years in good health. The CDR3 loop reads CASSPNRQGSSYEQYF. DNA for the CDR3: TGTGCCAGCAGCCCAAATCGGCAGGGGAGTTCCTACGAGCAGTACTTC.